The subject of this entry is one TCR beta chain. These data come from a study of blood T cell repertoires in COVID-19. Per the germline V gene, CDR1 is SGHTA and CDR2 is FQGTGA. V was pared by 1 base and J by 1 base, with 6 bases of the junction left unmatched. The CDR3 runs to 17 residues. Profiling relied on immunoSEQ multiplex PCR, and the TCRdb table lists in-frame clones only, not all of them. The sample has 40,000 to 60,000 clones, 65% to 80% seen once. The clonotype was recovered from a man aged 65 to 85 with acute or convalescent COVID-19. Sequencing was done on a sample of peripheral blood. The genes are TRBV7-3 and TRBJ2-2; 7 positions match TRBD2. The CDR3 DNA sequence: TGTGCCAGCAGCTTAAACGGCGGGAGAGTGAACACCGGGGAGCTGTTTTTT. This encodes CASSLNGGRVNTGELFF. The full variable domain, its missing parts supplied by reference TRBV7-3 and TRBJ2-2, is GAGVSQTPSNKVTEKGKYVELRCDPISGHTALYWYRQSLGQGPEFLIYFQGTGAADDSGLPNDRFFAVRPEGSVSTLKIQRTERGDSAVYLCASSLNGGRVNTGELFFGEGSRLTVL.